This T cell receptor beta chain was captured by sequencing in a study of T cells in Graves' hyperthyroidism and ophthalmopathy. Hyperthyroidism had been newly diagnosed in patients aged 18 to 65, and its duration was under 2 months. This clonotype was counted at least ten times. V shed 8 bases and J shed 3 bases, with 16 bases lying between them. Germline CDR1 is SQVTM and CDR2 is ANQGSEA. The CDR3 runs to 13 residues. From RNA transcripts, TCR beta CDR3 regions were amplified. TCR CDR3 underwent first-round RT-PCR with the HTBI primer set. TCRdb ran MiXCR on the multiplex PCR reads and lists one entry per CDR3 protein. This sample has approximately 400,000 distinct CDR3 sequences, with about 18% found just once.

This chain uses TRBV29-1 with TRBJ2-5, with D maybe TRBD1 (6 bases). The sequence derives from a woman between 18 and 29 years old with Graves' hyperthyroidism. Specimen: blood. The CDR3 DNA reads as TGCAGCTTTGGGCCGGACAGAAAAGAGACCCAGTACTTC. Translated, it gives CSFGPDRKETQYF.